One sample yielded the 26 T cell receptor beta chains listed below, sequenced in a study of blood T cell repertoires in COVID-19. TCRdb's table, derived via immunoSEQ multiplex PCR, lists solely in-frame clones and lacks some. Of some 100,000 clones listed, 80% to 90% are singletons. The sequenced sample consisted of peripheral blood. The receptor set was obtained from a man aged 45-65 years with COVID-19, enrolled during active disease.

V usage is TRBV5-8 and J usage is TRBJ1-6; no firm D call. The germline CDR1 and CDR2 sequences are SGHTS and YDEGEE. V was cut by 1 base and J by 10 bases, with 6 bases left in between. The CDR3 has 12 residues. This CDR3 is CASSLSGSPLHF. The CDR3 bases are TGTGCCAGCAGCTTGTCAGGCTCACCCCTCCACTTT. Variable domain in full (rest from reference TRBV5-8 and TRBJ1-6): EAGVTQSPTHLIKTRGQQATLRCSPISGHTSVYWYQQALGLGLQFLLWYDEGEERNRGNFPPRFSGRQFPNYSSELNVNALELEDSALYLCASSLSGSPLHFGNGTRLTVT.

The chain is built from TRBV11-2 and TRBJ2-7, with TRBD2 identical over 8 bases. This CDR3 contains 14 residues. CDR1 and CDR2 from the germline V gene are SGHAT and FQNNGV. V shed 5 bases, J shed 2 bases, and the junction held 5 bases outside the gene matches. CDR3 DNA sequence: TGTGCCAGCAGCGACCAGCGGGGGCCCTACGAGCAGTACTTC. It encodes CASSDQRGPYEQYF.

V usage is TRBV28 and J usage is TRBJ1-1, with 8 bases identical to TRBD1. The J segment lost 6 bases and the V segment lost 5 bases, leaving 11 bases of the junction unmatched. From germline, CDR1 is MDHEN and CDR2 SYDVKM. The CDR3 covers 15 residues. CDR3 nucleotides: TGTGCCAGCAGTCCCCCCCAGGGGGCATGGGCTGAAGCTTTCTTT. Translation: CASSPPQGAWAEAFF.

The chain uses TRBV5-4 and TRBJ1-2, with D maybe TRBD1 (5 bases). The CDR3 covers 16 residues. The ends were cut back, 1 base at V and 5 bases at J, with 18 bases in the middle. Germline values: CDR1 SGHNT, CDR2 YYREEE (reference sequence). The DNA for the CDR3 is TGTGCCAGCAGCTTGCGGGGCAGGGACGGAGGGTATGGCTACACCTTC. Translating gives CASSLRGRDGGYGYTF.

This clone appeared a single time. The CDR3 spells CASSLGQAVVNEQFF. In nucleotides, the CDR3 is TGTGCCAGCAGCCTAGGGCAGGCTGTCGTAAATGAGCAGTTCTTC. This chain uses TRBV7-9 with TRBJ2-1; D remains unclear. Germline CDR1 reads SEHNR; CDR2 reads FQNEAQ (reference sequence). CDR3 length: 15 amino acids. V was cut by 5 bases and J by 7 bases, with 18 bases left in between. Supplemented by reference TRBV7-9 and TRBJ2-1, the full variable domain reads DTGVSQNPRHKITKRGQNVTFRCDPISEHNRLYWYRQTLGQGPEFLTYFQNEAQLEKSRLLSDRFSAERPKGSFSTLEIQRTEQGDSAMYLCASSLGQAVVNEQFFGPGTRLTVL.

The chain carries TRBV9 and TRBJ2-1; a weak D match, TRBD1 (6 bases). Trimming removed 4 bases from V and 8 bases from J, with 16 bases in between. The CDR3 is 14 residues long. Looked up from germline, CDR1 is SGDLS and CDR2 is YYNGEE. CDR3 sequence reads: CASSPMTGPDEQFF. CDR3 DNA sequence: TGTGCCAGCAGCCCGATGACAGGTCCGGATGAGCAGTTCTTC.

The chain recombines TRBV7-8 with TRBJ1-1; D is undetermined. From germline, CDR1 is SGHVS and CDR2 FQNEAQ. Trimming shortened V by 10 bases and J by 1 base, and 25 bases separated the two germline ends. The CDR3 is 17 residues long. Here the CDR3 reads CATRSGWGMDWNTEAFF. The DNA of the CDR3 is TGTGCCACCCGATCCGGGTGGGGTATGGACTGGAACACTGAAGCTTTCTTT.

The chain carries TRBV11-2 and TRBJ2-2, with 7 bases that match TRBD1. With V trimmed by 5 bases and J by 3 bases, 12 bases remained unmatched. Germline CDR1 is SGHAT and CDR2 is FQNNGV. The CDR3 is 17 residues long. CDR3 nucleotides: TGTGCCAGCAGCGGAGACAGGGCTGGTGTCGACACCGGGGAGCTGTTTTTT. This sequence encodes CASSGDRAGVDTGELFF.

Details on this clone: This sample includes further DNA sequences coding for the same CDR3. The V and J genes are TRBV6-5 and TRBJ1-6; 7 bases fit TRBD1. CDR1 MNHEY and CDR2 SVGAGI come from the germline V gene. The trim removed 6 bases at V and 4 bases at J, leaving 3 bases unmatched. The CDR3 extends over 14 amino acids. The CDR3 region has the DNA TGTGCCAGCAGGAGGGACAGTTATAATTCACCCCTCCACTTT. Its protein is CASRRDSYNSPLHF.

V gene TRBV9 combines with J gene TRBJ2-5, with 8 bases that match TRBD1. The CDR3 length is 15 residues. Germline values: CDR1 SGDLS, CDR2 YYNGEE. Losses at the gene ends were 1 base for V and 4 bases for J; bases not matched to a gene: 6. In nucleotides, the CDR3 is TGTGCCAGCAGCGTATTTGGACAGGGACGAGAGACCCAGTACTTC. Its translation: CASSVFGQGRETQYF. The full variable domain, its missing parts supplied by reference TRBV9 and TRBJ2-5, is DSGVTQTPKHLITATGQRVTLRCSPRSGDLSVYWYQQSLDQGLQFLIQYYNGEERAKGNILERFSAQQFPDLHSELNLSSLELGDSALYFCASSVFGQGRETQYFGPGTRLLVL.

The genes are TRBV30 and TRBJ2-3; 10 positions match TRBD1. Unmatched junction bases numbered 1, after V lost 2 bases and J lost 5 bases. CDR1 is GTSNPN, CDR2 SVGIG, per germline (reference sequence). The CDR3 length is 13 residues. CDR3 coding DNA: TGTGCCTGGAGTCGGACAGGGGGAGATACGCAGTATTTT. As protein: CAWSRTGGDTQYF.

The chain employs TRBV5-1 and TRBJ1-6; 9 bases map to TRBD1. V lost 2 bases to trimming and J lost 9 bases; unmatched junction nucleotides: 3. Germline V gene lookup returns CDR1 SGHRS and CDR2 YFSETQ. The CDR3 runs to 14 residues. The CDR3 loop is CASSFTGGVSPLHF. As DNA, the CDR3 is TGCGCCAGCAGCTTTACAGGGGGCGTTTCACCCCTCCACTTT.

The chain combines TRBV5-4 with TRBJ2-3; 12 nucleotides match TRBD2. The junction had 7 bases not matched to a gene; V was cut back by 3 bases and J by 2 bases. Germline loops: CDR1 SGHNT, CDR2 YYREEE (reference sequence). The CDR3 is made up of 17 amino acids. The CDR3 DNA is TGTGCCAGCAGCTCTGAACTAGCGGGGGGTCTCACAGATACGCAGTATTTT. Translation: CASSSELAGGLTDTQYF.

The rearrangement joins TRBV7-2 to TRBJ1-5; 9 nucleotides line up with TRBD1. Germline CDR1 SGHTA, CDR2 FQGNSA. The CDR3 length is 21 residues. Trimming at V came to 0 bases and at J to 0 bases, leaving 15 bases not matched to a gene. CDR3 in amino acids: CASSLAGVPGTGSYSNQPQHF. The CDR3 coding sequence is TGTGCCAGCAGCTTAGCGGGGGTCCCCGGGACAGGGTCTTATAGCAATCAGCCCCAGCATTTT.

This chain links TRBV7-8 with TRBJ2-7; D unresolved. Germline-derived CDR1 and CDR2 are SGHVS and FQNEAQ. CDR3 length equals 14 residues. The V end lost 0 bases, the J end lost 5 bases, and 11 bases lay between the germline ends. CDR3 coding DNA: TGTGCCAGCAGCTTAGCTCCCCCTGGGCACGAGCAGTACTTC. This translates into CASSLAPPGHEQYF.

This chain connects TRBV5-1 to TRBJ1-5; D uncertain. CDR1 is SGHRS, CDR2 YFSETQ, per germline. Trimming removed 0 bases at V and 0 bases at J, with 4 bases between. The CDR3 has 14 amino acids. In DNA, the CDR3 is TGCGCCAGCAGCTTGGACGGTAGCAATCAGCCCCAGCATTTT. This sequence encodes CASSLDGSNQPQHF.

This chain connects TRBV9 to TRBJ1-6; TRBD1 might be the D (5 bases). Looked up from germline, CDR1 is SGDLS and CDR2 is YYNGEE. CDR3 length equals 12 residues. Trimming took off 7 bases at V and 6 bases at J, with 8 bases between the two ends. In DNA form, the CDR3 reads TGTGCCAGCCGGGGGGTTAATTCACCCCTCCACTTT. Its translation: CASRGVNSPLHF.

V usage is TRBV6-5 and J usage is TRBJ2-5, with no clear D. This CDR3 has 11 residues. Germline loops: CDR1 MNHEY, CDR2 SVGAGI. Trimming pared 5 bases from V and 4 bases from J, leaving 5 bases between. The CDR3 nucleotides are TGTGCCAGCAGTACTCTAGAGACCCAGTACTTC. It encodes CASSTLETQYF.

This sequence joins TRBV3-1 (or the pseudogene TRBV3-2) and TRBJ2-4, with a weak D call TRBD1 (6 bases). CDR1 is LGHDT and CDR2 is YNNKEL in the germline V gene (reference sequence). This CDR3 contains 13 residues. Deletions cut 7 bases from V and 8 bases from J, with 15 bases between. CDR3 DNA: TGTGCCAGCAAACTACAGGGTGGAGACATTCAGTACTTC. It codes for CASKLQGGDIQYF.

This clone was seen once. The chain recombines TRBV4-3 with TRBJ1-2, with 8 bases matching TRBD1. The germline CDR1 and CDR2 sequences are LGHNA and YSLEER. The CDR3 has 15 residues. V shed 1 base and J 4 bases; nucleotides not matched to a gene: 5. In nucleotides, the CDR3 is TGCGCCAGCAGCCAAGCCAGGACAGGGCCCTATGGCTACACCTTC. This translates into CASSQARTGPYGYTF.

The gene calls are TRBV11-1 and TRBJ1-5, with D perhaps TRBD1 (5 bases). Trimming pared 5 bases from V and 6 bases from J, leaving 11 bases between. The length of the CDR3 is 13 residues. Germline values: CDR1 SGHAT, CDR2 FQDESV (reference sequence). CDR3 residues: CASSPGRGQPQHF. The CDR3 DNA reads as TGTGCCAGCAGCCCAGGGCGGGGTCAGCCCCAGCATTTT.

The chain uses TRBV19 and TRBJ2-7, with 8 bases matching TRBD2. The germline CDR1 and CDR2 sequences are LNHDA and SQIVND (reference sequence). This CDR3 region has 15 residues. Losses at the gene ends were 6 bases for V and 3 bases for J; bases not matched to a gene: 10. CDR3 DNA sequence: TGTGCCAGTAGAGGATCCGGGACTAGTCACTACGAGCAGTACTTC. Its protein is CASRGSGTSHYEQYF. Using reference TRBV19 and TRBJ2-7 for the parts outside the CDR3, the full variable domain is DGGITQSPKYLFRKEGQNVTLSCEQNLNHDAMYWYRQDPGQGLRLIYYSQIVNDFQKGDIAEGYSVSREKKESFPLTVTSAQKNPTAFYLCASRGSGTSHYEQYFGPGTRLTVT.

This chain connects TRBV4-2 to TRBJ1-1, with D perhaps matching TRBD1 (6 bases). There are 15 residues in the CDR3. V lost 4 bases to trimming and J lost 7 bases, with 19 bases between them. In germline, CDR1 is LGHNA, CDR2 YNFKEQ. This CDR3 reads CASSPEATGKDEAFF. In DNA, the CDR3 is TGTGCCAGCAGCCCCGAAGCTACAGGGAAGGATGAAGCTTTCTTT.

V is TRBV5-6 and J is TRBJ2-3, with 10 bases lining up with TRBD1. The CDR3 sequence is 17 residues long. V lost 3 bases, J lost 3 bases, and 10 bases stayed unmatched. Germline CDR1 and CDR2: SGHDT and YYEEEE. The CDR3 bases are TGTGCCAGCAGCTGGATCCGGGACAGGGGAAAGACAGATACGCAGTATTTT. Amino acid sequence: CASSWIRDRGKTDTQYF.

This sequence joins TRBV5-1 and TRBJ2-6; D not certain. Between the trimmed V and J ends, which lost 1 base and 3 bases, there was a span of 2 bases. The CDR3 length is 13 residues. The V gene's germline CDR1 is SGHRS and CDR2 YFSETQ. The CDR3: CASSLYGANVLTF. CDR3 in DNA: TGCGCCAGCAGCTTGTATGGGGCCAACGTCCTGACTTTC.

This sequence joins TRBV5-1 and TRBJ1-1, with D possibly matching TRBD1 (5 bases). This CDR3 contains 15 residues. Germline CDR1 reads SGHRS; CDR2 reads YFSETQ. V lost 2 bases, J lost 6 bases, and 17 bases lay in between. CDR3 sequence (DNA): TGCGCCAGCAGCTTAGATGGGGCGGTATACCCTGAAGCTTTCTTT. It translates to CASSLDGAVYPEAFF.